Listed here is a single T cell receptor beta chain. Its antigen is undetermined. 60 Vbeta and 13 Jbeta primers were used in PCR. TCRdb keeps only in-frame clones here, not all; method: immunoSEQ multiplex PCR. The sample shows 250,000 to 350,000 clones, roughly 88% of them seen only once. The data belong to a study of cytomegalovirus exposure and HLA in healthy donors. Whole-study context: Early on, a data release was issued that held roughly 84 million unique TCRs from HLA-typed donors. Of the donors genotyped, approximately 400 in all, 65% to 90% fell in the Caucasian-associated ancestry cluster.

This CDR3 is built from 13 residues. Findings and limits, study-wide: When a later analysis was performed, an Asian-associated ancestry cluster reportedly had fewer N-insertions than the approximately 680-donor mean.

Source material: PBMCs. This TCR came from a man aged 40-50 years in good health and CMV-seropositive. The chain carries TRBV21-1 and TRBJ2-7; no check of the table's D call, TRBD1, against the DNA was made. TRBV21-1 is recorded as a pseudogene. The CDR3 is CASSNPRGYEQYF. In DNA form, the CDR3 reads TGTGCCAGCAGCAACCCTAGGGGCTACGAGCAGTACTTC.